One sample yielded the 20 T cell receptor beta chains listed below, sequenced in a study of blood T cell repertoires in COVID-19. TCRdb's table, derived via immunoSEQ multiplex PCR, lists solely in-frame clones and lacks some. The sample has around 400,000 clones; 87% are singletons. Material for sequencing was peripheral blood. These receptors were obtained from a woman aged 25 to 45 with COVID-19, enrolled during active disease.

The chain employs TRBV28 and TRBJ1-1, with D tentatively TRBD1 (6 bases). Deletions cut 6 bases from V and 5 bases from J, with 10 bases between. Per germline, CDR1 MDHEN and CDR2 SYDVKM. The CDR3 is made up of 12 amino acids. The DNA for the CDR3 is TGTGCCAGCAGCCAAACAGGGACTGAAGCTTTCTTT. Its translation: CASSQTGTEAFF. Full variable domain (remainder filled in from reference TRBV28 and TRBJ1-1): DVKVTQSSRYLVKRTGEKVFLECVQDMDHENMFWYRQDPGLGLRLIYFSYDVKMKEKGDIPEGYSVSREKKERFSLILESASTNQTSMYLCASSQTGTEAFFGQGTRLTVV.

This chain joins TRBV20-1 and TRBJ2-7; tentatively, D is TRBD2 (6 bases). The V end was cut by 6 bases, the J end by 2 bases, with 8 bases between. CDR3 length: 11 residues. CDR1 is DFQATT, CDR2 SNEGSKA, per germline (reference sequence). The DNA of the CDR3 is TGCAGTGCCGGGAGTACCTACGAGCAGTACTTC. This encodes CSAGSTYEQYF.

J is TRBJ2-7 and V is TRBV3-1 (or the pseudogene TRBV3-2), with D possibly being TRBD1 (6 bases). Germline CDR1 LGHDT, CDR2 YNNKEL (reference sequence). The CDR3 is 13 residues long. V lost 3 bases and J lost 6, with 12 bases in between. DNA of the CDR3: TGTGCCAGCAGCCATCTGGGGGCCCTCGAGCAGTACTTC. It specifies CASSHLGALEQYF.

The chain employs TRBV6-5 and TRBJ1-1, with 7 bases lining up with TRBD1. This CDR3 has 15 residues. The germline gives CDR1 MNHEY, CDR2 SVGAGI. Trimming at V came to 6 bases and at J to 4 bases, leaving 11 bases not matched to a gene. CDR3 protein: CASRLGQSAGTEAFF. As DNA, the CDR3 is TGTGCCAGCAGGCTGGGACAGTCTGCTGGCACTGAAGCTTTCTTT.

The chain uses TRBV2 and TRBJ2-2; D is unresolved. From germline, CDR1 is SNHLY and CDR2 FYNNEI. V lost 6 bases to trimming and J lost 1 base, with 3 bases between them. The CDR3 has 12 amino acids. In DNA form, the CDR3 reads TGTGCCAGCAGGAGGAACACCGGGGAGCTGTTTTTT. As protein: CASRRNTGELFF.

The rearrangement uses TRBV19 and TRBJ1-5; TRBD1 might be the D (6 bases). The CDR3 is 17 amino acids. V was clipped by 8 bases and J by 0 bases, with 20 bases between them. From germline, CDR1 is LNHDA and CDR2 SQIVND (reference sequence). CDR3 region: CASHQKGGGYSNQPQHF. CDR3 nucleotides: TGTGCCAGTCATCAAAAAGGGGGGGGATATAGCAATCAGCCCCAGCATTTT.

The genes are TRBV5-1 and TRBJ2-1; D not certain. V dropped 4 bases and J dropped 4 bases, with 6 bases sitting between them. This CDR3 has 12 amino acids. Looked up from germline, CDR1 is SGHRS and CDR2 is YFSETQ. The CDR3 protein is CASSHGYNEQFF. The CDR3 nucleotides are TGCGCCAGCAGCCACGGGTACAATGAGCAGTTCTTC.

V and J are TRBV6-5 and TRBJ1-1; 10 positions agree with TRBD1. CDR3 length: 15 amino acids. V was clipped by 2 bases and J by 5 bases; unmatched bases: 5. The germline V gene has CDR1 MNHEY and CDR2 SVGAGI. CDR3 residues: CASSYRTGGGTEAFF. The CDR3 nucleotides are TGTGCCAGCAGTTACCGGACAGGGGGGGGGACTGAAGCTTTCTTT.

CDR3 sequence reads: CASSGETIANTGELFF. In nucleotides, the CDR3 is TGTGCCAGCAGCGGTGAGACAATAGCGAACACCGGGGAGCTGTTTTTT. This rearrangement joins TRBV9 to TRBJ2-2; D unresolved. V was shortened by 3 bases and J by 0 bases, with 12 bases between the two germline ends. The CDR3 runs to 16 residues. Germline V gene data show CDR1 as SGDLS and CDR2 as YYNGEE.

The V call is TRBV5-1, the J call TRBJ2-2; TRBD2 might be the D (6 bases). This CDR3 has 17 residues. Between the trimmed V and J ends, which lost 5 bases and 0 bases, there was a span of 17 bases. The germline CDR1 and CDR2 sequences are SGHRS and YFSETQ. CDR3: CASRPPVADPNTGELFF. DNA of the CDR3: TGCGCCAGCAGGCCTCCTGTAGCGGATCCGAACACCGGGGAGCTGTTTTTT.

CDR3 amino acids: CASSSGGQGFLGTEAFF. The CDR3 DNA sequence: TGCGCCAGCAGCTCCGGGGGACAGGGCTTTTTGGGCACTGAAGCTTTCTTT. This rearrangement joins TRBV5-1 to TRBJ1-1; TRBD1 agrees at 9 bases. The CDR3 extends over 17 amino acids. Germline trimming cut 3 bases from V and 4 bases from J; bases unmatched to any gene: 13. The germline V gene encodes CDR1 SGHRS and CDR2 YFSETQ.

This rearrangement joins TRBV21-1 to TRBJ1-2; the listed D gene, TRBD1, was not tested against the DNA. TRBV21-1 is shown as a pseudogene. The length of the CDR3 is 15 residues. The CDR3 loop is CASSGRGTAPCGYTF. CDR3 bases: TGTGCCAGCAGCGGTCGGGGGACAGCGCCGTGTGGCTACACCTTC.

V is TRBV2 and J is TRBJ2-1; 10 bases are shared with TRBD2. The CDR3 spans 11 residues. V dropped 8 bases and J dropped 13; count of bases not matched to a gene: 5. Germline V gene data show CDR1 as SNHLY and CDR2 as FYNNEI. CDR3 coding DNA: TGTGCCAGCGAGAGCGGGAGGGCCCAGTTCTTC. It is translated as CASESGRAQFF.

The rearrangement links TRBV27 to TRBJ2-1, with 8 bases fitting TRBD2. This CDR3 comprises 15 residues. The germline CDR1 and CDR2 sequences are MNHEY and SMNVEV (reference sequence). J gave up 2 bases and V 4 bases, and 4 bases lay outside the gene matches. The CDR3 protein is CASSSLGGAYNEQFF. The CDR3 nucleotides read TGTGCCAGCAGTTCCCTCGGGGGGGCCTACAATGAGCAGTTCTTC.

The chain recombines TRBV2 with TRBJ1-4; tentative D call: TRBD1 (6 bases). The V gene's germline CDR1 is SNHLY and CDR2 FYNNEI. Deletions cut 6 bases from V and 7 bases from J, with 12 bases between. The CDR3 contains 13 residues. This CDR3 is CASRGGYVEKLFF. The DNA of the CDR3 is TGTGCCAGCAGAGGGGGTTACGTTGAAAAACTGTTTTTT. Supplemented by reference TRBV2 and TRBJ1-4, the full variable domain reads EPEVTQTPSHQVTQMGQEVILRCVPISNHLYFYWYRQILGQKVEFLVSFYNNEISEKSEIFDDQFSVERPDGSNFTLKIRSTKLEDSAMYFCASRGGYVEKLFFGSGTQLSVL.

V usage is TRBV30 and J usage is TRBJ2-7; TRBD1 agrees at 9 bases. The germline gives CDR1 GTSNPN, CDR2 SVGIG (reference sequence). The V segment lost 4 bases and the J segment 3 bases; nucleotides outside the gene matches: 13. The CDR3 runs 16 residues. The CDR3 sequence: CAWTPSRTGDIYEQYF. The CDR3, as DNA: TGTGCCTGGACCCCTAGCCGGACAGGGGATATCTACGAGCAGTACTTC.

The rearrangement joins TRBV19 to TRBJ2-5, with D tentatively TRBD2 (6 bases). V was trimmed by 3 bases and J by 4 bases, leaving 15 bases between them. Per germline, CDR1 LNHDA and CDR2 SQIVND (reference sequence). CDR3 length: 15 residues. Here the CDR3 reads CASSIRGRGLETQYF. The CDR3 DNA follows: TGTGCCAGTAGTATTCGGGGGAGAGGTTTAGAGACCCAGTACTTC.

The count of this clone is one. The genes are TRBV11-2 and TRBJ2-3, with D possibly being TRBD1 (6 bases). Per the germline V gene, CDR1 is SGHAT and CDR2 is FQNNGV. Between the trimmed V and J ends, which lost 5 bases and 3 bases, there was a span of 15 bases. The CDR3 totals 15 residues. In DNA, the CDR3 is TGTGCCAGCAGCACGGCGGGCAGGGGAACAGATACGCAGTATTTT. Protein product: CASSTAGRGTDTQYF.

Turning to this clone: The sample has other DNA sequences that encode this CDR3 too. This rearrangement joins TRBV30 to TRBJ2-7; weak D call: TRBD1 (6 bases). Germline CDR1 GTSNPN, CDR2 SVGIG (reference sequence). Trimming shortened V by 0 bases and J by 4 bases, and 7 bases separated the two germline ends. The CDR3 totals 12 residues. CDR3 nucleotides: TGTGCCTGGAGTGTAGGGGGATACGAGCAGTACTTC. Its translation is CAWSVGGYEQYF.

The V call is TRBV29-1, the J call TRBJ2-7, with TRBD2 matching 14 bases. The trim removed 6 bases at V and 6 bases at J, leaving 10 bases unmatched. The CDR3 has 15 residues. Germline-derived CDR1 and CDR2 are SQVTM and ANQGSEA. CDR3 nucleotides: TGCAGCGTCGGTCCCGGACTAGCGGGAGGAGGCGAGCAGTACTTC. Its protein is CSVGPGLAGGGEQYF.